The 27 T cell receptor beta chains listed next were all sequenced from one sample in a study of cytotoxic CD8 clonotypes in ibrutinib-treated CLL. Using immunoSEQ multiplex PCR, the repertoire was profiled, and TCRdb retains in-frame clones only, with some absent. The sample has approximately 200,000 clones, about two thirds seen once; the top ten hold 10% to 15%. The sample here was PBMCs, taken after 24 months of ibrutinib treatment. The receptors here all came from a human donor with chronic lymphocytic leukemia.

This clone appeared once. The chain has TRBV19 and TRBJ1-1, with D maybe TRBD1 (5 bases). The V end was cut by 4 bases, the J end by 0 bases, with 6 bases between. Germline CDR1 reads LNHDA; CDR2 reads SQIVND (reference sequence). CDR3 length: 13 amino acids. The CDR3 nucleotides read TGTGCCAGTAGTAGGGACTTGAACACTGAAGCTTTCTTT. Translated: CASSRDLNTEAFF.

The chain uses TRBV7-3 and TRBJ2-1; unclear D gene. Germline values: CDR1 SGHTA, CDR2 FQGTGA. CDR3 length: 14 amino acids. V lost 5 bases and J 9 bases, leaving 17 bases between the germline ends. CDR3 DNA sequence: TGTGCCAGCAGCCCCATGGGCACTCCTAGTGAGCAGTTCTTC. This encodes CASSPMGTPSEQFF.

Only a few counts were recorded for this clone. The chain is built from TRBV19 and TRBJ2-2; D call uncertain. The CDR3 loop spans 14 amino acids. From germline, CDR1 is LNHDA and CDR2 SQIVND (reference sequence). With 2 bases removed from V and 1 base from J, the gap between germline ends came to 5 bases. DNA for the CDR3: TGTGCCAGTAGTATAAGTGGGAACACCGGGGAGCTGTTTTTT. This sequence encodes CASSISGNTGELFF.

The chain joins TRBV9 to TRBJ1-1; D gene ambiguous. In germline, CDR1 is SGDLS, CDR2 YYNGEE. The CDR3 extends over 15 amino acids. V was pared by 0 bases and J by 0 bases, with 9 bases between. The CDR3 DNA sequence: TGTGCCAGCAGCGTAGTGGGCAGCATGAACACTGAAGCTTTCTTT. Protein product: CASSVVGSMNTEAFF.

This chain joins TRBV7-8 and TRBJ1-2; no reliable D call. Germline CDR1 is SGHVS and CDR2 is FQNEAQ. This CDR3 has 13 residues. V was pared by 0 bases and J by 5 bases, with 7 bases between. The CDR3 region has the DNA TGTGCCAGCAGCTTAGCACAGTTTTATGGCTACACCTTC. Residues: CASSLAQFYGYTF.

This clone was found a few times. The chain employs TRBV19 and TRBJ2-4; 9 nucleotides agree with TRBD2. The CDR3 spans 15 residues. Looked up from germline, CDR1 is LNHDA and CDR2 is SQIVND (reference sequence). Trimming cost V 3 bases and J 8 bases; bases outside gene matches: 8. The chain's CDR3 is CASSILSSGSDIQYF. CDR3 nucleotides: TGTGCCAGTAGTATCCTAAGTAGCGGGAGTGACATTCAGTACTTC. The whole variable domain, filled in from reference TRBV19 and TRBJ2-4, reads DGGITQSPKYLFRKEGQNVTLSCEQNLNHDAMYWYRQDPGQGLRLIYYSQIVNDFQKGDIAEGYSVSREKKESFPLTVTSAQKNPTAFYLCASSILSSGSDIQYFGAGTRLSVL.

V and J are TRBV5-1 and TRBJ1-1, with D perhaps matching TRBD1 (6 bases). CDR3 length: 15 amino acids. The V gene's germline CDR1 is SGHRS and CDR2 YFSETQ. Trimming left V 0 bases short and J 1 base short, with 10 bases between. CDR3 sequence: CASSLEDSPNTEAFF. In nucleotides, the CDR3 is TGCGCCAGCAGCTTGGAGGACAGCCCGAACACTGAAGCTTTCTTT.

This CDR3 is CASSLPGLSSYEQYF. The CDR3 DNA reads as TGTGCCAGCAGCTTGCCGGGACTGTCCTCCTACGAGCAGTACTTC. The chain has TRBV5-6 and TRBJ2-7; the D gene is possibly TRBD2 (6 bases). Deletions cut 1 base from V and 0 bases from J, with 11 bases between. Germline assignment: CDR1 SGHDT and CDR2 YYEEEE. The CDR3 has 15 amino acids.

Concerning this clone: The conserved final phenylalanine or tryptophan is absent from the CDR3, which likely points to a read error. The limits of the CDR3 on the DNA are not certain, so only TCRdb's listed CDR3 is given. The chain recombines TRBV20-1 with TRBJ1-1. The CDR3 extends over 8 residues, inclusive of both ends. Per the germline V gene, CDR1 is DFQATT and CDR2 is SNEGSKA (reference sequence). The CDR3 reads CSAIGRYI.

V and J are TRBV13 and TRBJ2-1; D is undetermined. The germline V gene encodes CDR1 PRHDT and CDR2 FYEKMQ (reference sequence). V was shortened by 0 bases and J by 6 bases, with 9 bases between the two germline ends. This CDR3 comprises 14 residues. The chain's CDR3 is CASSLGDNPNEQFF. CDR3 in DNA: TGTGCCAGCAGCTTAGGGGATAATCCCAATGAGCAGTTCTTC. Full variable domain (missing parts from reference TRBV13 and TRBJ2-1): AAGVIQSPRHLIKEKRETATLKCYPIPRHDTVYWYQQGPGQDPQFLISFYEKMQSDKGSIPDRFSAQQFSDYHSELNMSSLELGDSALYFCASSLGDNPNEQFFGPGTRLTVL.

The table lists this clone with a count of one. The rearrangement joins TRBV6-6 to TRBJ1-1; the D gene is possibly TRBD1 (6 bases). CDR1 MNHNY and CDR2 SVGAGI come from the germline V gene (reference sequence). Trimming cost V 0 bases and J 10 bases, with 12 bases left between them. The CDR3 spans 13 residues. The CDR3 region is CASSYSGGQGAFF. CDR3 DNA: TGTGCCAGCAGTTACTCGGGGGGCCAGGGAGCTTTCTTT.

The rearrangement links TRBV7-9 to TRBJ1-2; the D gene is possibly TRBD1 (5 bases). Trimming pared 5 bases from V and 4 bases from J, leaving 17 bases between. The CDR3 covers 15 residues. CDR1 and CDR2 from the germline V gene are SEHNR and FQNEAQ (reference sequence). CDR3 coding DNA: TGTGCCAGCAGCCCCCCGTGGGGACCAATCTATGGCTACACCTTC. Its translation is CASSPPWGPIYGYTF.

CDR3 region: CSVPAGVSTDTQYF. CDR3 nucleotides: TGCAGCGTTCCTGCGGGGGTTAGCACAGATACGCAGTATTTT. The rearrangement joins TRBV29-1 to TRBJ2-3; 7 positions agree with TRBD2. Per the germline V gene, CDR1 is SQVTM and CDR2 is ANQGSEA. The CDR3 spans 14 residues. J lost 0 bases, V lost 5 bases, and 5 bases had no gene match.

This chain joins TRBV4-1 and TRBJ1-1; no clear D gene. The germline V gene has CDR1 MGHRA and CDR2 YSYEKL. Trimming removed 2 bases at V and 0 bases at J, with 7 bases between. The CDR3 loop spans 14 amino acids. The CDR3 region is CASSQRVLNTEAFF. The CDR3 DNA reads TGCGCCAGCAGCCAAAGGGTGCTGAACACTGAAGCTTTCTTT.

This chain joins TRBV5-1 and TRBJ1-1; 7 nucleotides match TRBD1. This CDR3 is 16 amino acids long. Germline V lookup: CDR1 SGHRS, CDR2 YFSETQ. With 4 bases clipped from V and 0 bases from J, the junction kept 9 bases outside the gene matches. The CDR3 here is CASSLTGPGMNTEAFF. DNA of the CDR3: TGCGCCAGCAGCCTGACAGGGCCGGGGATGAACACTGAAGCTTTCTTT.

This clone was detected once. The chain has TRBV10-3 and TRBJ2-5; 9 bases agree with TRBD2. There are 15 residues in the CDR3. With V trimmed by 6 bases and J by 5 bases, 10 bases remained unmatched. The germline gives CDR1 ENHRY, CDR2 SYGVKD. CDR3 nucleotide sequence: TGTGCCATCAGCAATAGCGGGAGATCGATGGAGACCCAGTACTTC. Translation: CAISNSGRSMETQYF.

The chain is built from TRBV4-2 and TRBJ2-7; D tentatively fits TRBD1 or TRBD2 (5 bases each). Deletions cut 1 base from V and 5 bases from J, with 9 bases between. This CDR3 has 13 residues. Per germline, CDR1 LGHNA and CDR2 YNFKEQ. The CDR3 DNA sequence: TGTGCCAGCAGCCAAGGCATGGGGGACGAGCAGTACTTC. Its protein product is CASSQGMGDEQYF.

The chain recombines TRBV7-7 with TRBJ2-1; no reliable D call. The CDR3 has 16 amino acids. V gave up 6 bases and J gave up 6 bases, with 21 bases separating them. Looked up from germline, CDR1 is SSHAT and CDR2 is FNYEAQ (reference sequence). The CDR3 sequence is CASSPGWGRAGNEQFF. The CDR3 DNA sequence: TGTGCCAGCAGTCCTGGTTGGGGTCGTGCCGGCAATGAGCAGTTCTTC.

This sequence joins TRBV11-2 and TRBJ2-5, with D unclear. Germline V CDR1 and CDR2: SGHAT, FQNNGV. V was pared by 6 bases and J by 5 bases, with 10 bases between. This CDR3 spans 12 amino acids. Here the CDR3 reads CASRMFRETQYF. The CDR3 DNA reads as TGTGCCAGCAGGATGTTCCGGGAGACCCAGTACTTC.

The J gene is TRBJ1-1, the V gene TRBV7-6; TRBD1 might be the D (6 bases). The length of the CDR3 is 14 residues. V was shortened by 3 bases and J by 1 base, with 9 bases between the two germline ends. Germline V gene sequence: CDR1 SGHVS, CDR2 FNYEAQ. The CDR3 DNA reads TGTGCCAGCAGCTTCTCAGGGGAGAACACTGAAGCTTTCTTT. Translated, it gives CASSFSGENTEAFF.

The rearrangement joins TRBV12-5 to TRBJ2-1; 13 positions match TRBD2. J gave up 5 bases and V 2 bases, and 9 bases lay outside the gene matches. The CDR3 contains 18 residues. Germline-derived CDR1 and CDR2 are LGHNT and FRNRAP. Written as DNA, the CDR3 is TGTGCTAGTGGTTTGCCCGACCTGACTAGCGGGAGGAACAATGAGCAGTTCTTC. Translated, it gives CASGLPDLTSGRNNEQFF.

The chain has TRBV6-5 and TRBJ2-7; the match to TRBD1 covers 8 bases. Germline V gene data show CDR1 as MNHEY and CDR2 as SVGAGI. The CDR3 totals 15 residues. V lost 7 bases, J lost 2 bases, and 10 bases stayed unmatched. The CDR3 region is CASNRPGDRPYEQYF. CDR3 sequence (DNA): TGTGCCAGCAATAGGCCCGGGGACAGGCCCTACGAGCAGTACTTC.

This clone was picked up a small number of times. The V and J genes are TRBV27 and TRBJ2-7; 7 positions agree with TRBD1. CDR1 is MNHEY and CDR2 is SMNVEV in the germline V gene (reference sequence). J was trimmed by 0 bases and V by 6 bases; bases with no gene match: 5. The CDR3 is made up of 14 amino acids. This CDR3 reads CASRGTANSYEQYF. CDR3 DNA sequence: TGTGCCAGCAGAGGGACAGCGAACTCCTACGAGCAGTACTTC.

The CDR3 nucleotides are TGCGCCAGCAGCCGGATGGGACAATACTACGAGCAGTACTTC. Its translation is CASSRMGQYYEQYF. V is TRBV4-1 and J is TRBJ2-7, with a weak D call TRBD1 (6 bases). CDR1 MGHRA and CDR2 YSYEKL come from the germline V gene. Trimming took 4 bases from V and 3 from J, leaving 13 bases between them. The CDR3 loop spans 14 amino acids.

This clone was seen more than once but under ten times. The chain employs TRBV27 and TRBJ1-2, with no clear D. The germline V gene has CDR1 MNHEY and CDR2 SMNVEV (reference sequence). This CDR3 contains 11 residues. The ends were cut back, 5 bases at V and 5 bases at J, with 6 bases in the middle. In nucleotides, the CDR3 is TGTGCCAGCAGTCCGGGATATGGCTACACCTTC. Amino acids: CASSPGYGYTF.

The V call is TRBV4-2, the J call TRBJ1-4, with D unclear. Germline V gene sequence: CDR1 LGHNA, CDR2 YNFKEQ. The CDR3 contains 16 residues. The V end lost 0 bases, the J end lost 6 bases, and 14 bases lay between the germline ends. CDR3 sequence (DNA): TGTGCCAGCAGCCAAGATTTAGGCACAGCCCATGAAAAACTGTTTTTT. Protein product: CASSQDLGTAHEKLFF.

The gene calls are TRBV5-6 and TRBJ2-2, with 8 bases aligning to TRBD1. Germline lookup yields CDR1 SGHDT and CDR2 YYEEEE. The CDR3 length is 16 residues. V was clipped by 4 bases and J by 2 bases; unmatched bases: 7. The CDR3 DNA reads TGTGCCAGCAGCATGCAGGGGGCGGTAAACACCGGGGAGCTGTTTTTT. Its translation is CASSMQGAVNTGELFF.